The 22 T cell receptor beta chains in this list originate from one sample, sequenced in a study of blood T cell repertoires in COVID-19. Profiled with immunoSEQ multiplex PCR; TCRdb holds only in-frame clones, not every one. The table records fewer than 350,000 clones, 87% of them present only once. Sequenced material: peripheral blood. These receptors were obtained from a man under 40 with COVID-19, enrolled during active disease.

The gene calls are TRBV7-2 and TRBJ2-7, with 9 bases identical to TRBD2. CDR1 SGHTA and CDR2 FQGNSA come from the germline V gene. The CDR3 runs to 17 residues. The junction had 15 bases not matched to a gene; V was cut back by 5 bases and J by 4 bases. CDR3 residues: CASSPRAGGIPSYEQYF. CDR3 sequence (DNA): TGTGCCAGCAGCCCCCGAGCGGGGGGCATCCCCTCATACGAGCAGTACTTC.

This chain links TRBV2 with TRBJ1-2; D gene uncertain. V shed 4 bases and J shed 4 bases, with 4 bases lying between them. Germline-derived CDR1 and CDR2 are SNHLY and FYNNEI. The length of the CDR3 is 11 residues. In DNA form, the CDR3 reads TGTGCCAGCAGTGGCAGCTATGGCTACACCTTC. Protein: CASSGSYGYTF.

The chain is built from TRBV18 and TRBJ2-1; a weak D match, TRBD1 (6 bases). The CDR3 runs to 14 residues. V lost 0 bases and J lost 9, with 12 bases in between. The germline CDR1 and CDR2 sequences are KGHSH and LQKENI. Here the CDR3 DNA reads TGTGCCAGCTCACCACCTAACAGGGAGCTTGAGCAGTTCTTC. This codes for CASSPPNRELEQFF.

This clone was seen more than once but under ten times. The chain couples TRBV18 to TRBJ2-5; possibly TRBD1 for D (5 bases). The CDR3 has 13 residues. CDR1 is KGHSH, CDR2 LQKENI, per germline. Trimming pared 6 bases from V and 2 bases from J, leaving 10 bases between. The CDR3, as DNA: TGTGCCAGCTCGGCGACAGTGCAAGAGACCCAGTACTTC. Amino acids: CASSATVQETQYF.

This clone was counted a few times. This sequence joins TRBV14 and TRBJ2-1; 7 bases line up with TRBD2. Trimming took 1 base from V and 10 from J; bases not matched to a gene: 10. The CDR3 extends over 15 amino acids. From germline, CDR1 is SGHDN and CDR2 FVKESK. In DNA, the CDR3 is TGTGCCAGCAGCCAAGTTTGGGGGAGGGCCGGGGAGCAGTTCTTC. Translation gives CASSQVWGRAGEQFF.

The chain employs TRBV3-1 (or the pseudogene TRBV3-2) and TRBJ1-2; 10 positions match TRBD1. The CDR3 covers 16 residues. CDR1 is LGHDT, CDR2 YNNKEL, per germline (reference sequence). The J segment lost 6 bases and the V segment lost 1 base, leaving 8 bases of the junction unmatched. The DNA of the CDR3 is TGTGCCAGCAGCCAAGGGGACAGGGGCGGGAGAAATGGCTACACCTTC. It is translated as CASSQGDRGGRNGYTF.

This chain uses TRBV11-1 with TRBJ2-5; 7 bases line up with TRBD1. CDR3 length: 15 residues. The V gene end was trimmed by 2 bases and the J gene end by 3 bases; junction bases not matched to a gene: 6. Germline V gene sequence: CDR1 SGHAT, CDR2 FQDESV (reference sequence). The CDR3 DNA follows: TGTGCCAGCAGCTTAACGACAGGGTGGGAAGAGACCCAGTACTTC. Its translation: CASSLTTGWEETQYF.

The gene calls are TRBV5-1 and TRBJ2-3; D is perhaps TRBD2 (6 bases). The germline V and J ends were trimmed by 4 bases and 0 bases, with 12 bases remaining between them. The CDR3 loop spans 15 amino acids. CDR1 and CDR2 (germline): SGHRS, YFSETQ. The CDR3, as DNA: TGCGCCAGCAGCGAGGGACTGGATAGCACAGATACGCAGTATTTT. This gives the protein CASSEGLDSTDTQYF.

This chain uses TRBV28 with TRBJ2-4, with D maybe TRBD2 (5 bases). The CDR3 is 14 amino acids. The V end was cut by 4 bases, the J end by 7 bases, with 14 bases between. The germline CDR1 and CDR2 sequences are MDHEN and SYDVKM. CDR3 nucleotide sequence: TGTGCCAGCAGTTACTCAGGCGGGCCTAACATTCAGTACTTC. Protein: CASSYSGGPNIQYF.

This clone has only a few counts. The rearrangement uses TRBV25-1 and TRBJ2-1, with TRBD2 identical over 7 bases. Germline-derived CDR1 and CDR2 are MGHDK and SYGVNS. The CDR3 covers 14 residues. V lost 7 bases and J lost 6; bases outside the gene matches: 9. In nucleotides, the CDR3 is TGTGCCAGCAAGGTCGGGGGAGGGTTCAATGAGCAGTTCTTC. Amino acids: CASKVGGGFNEQFF.

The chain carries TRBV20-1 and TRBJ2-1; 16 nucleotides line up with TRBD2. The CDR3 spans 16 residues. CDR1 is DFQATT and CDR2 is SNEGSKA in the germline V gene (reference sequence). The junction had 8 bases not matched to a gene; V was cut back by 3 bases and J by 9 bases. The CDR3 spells CSASSGTSGRATEQFF. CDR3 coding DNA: TGCAGTGCTAGTTCCGGGACTAGCGGGAGGGCCACTGAGCAGTTCTTC.

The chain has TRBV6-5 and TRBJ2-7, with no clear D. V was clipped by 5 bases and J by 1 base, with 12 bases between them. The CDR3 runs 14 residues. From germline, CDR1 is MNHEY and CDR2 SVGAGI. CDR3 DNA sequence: TGTGCCAGCAGTCGGCGGCCTGGGTCCTACGAGCAGTACTTC. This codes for CASSRRPGSYEQYF.

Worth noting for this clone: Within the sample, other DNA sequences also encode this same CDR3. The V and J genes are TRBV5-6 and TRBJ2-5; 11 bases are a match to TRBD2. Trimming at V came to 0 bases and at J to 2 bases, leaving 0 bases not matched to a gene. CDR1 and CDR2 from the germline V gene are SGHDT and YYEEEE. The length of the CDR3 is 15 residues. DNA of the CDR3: TGTGCCAGCAGCTTGGGACTAGCGGGGCAAGAGACCCAGTACTTC. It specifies CASSLGLAGQETQYF. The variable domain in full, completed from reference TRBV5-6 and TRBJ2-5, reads DAGVTQSPTHLIKTRGQQVTLRCSPKSGHDTVSWYQQALGQGPQFIFQYYEEEERQRGNFPDRFSGHQFPNYSSELNVNALLLGDSALYLCASSLGLAGQETQYFGPGTRLLVL.

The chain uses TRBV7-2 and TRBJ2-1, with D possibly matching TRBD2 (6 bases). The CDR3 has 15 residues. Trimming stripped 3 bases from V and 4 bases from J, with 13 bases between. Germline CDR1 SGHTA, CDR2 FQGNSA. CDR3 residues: CASSLDAGLYNEQFF. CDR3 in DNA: TGTGCCAGCAGCTTGGATGCGGGGCTATACAATGAGCAGTTCTTC.

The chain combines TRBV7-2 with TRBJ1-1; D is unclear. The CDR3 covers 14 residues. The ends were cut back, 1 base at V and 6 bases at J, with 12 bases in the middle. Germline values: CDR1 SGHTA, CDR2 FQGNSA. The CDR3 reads CASSLGYGSAEAFF. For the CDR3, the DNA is TGTGCCAGCAGCTTAGGGTACGGGAGCGCTGAAGCTTTCTTT.

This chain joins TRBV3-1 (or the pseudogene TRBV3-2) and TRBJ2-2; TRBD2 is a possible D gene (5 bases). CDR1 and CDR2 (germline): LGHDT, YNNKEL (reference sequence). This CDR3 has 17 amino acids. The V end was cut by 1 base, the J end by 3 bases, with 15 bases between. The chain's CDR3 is CASSQGRRAQDTGELFF. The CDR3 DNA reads TGTGCCAGCAGCCAAGGGAGGCGGGCGCAGGACACCGGGGAGCTGTTTTTT.

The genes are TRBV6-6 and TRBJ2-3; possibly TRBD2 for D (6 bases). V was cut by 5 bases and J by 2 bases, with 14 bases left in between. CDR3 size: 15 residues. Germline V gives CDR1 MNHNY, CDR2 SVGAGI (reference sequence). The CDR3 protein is CASSIPGLNTDTQYF. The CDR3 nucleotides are TGTGCCAGCAGTATACCGGGACTCAACACAGATACGCAGTATTTT.

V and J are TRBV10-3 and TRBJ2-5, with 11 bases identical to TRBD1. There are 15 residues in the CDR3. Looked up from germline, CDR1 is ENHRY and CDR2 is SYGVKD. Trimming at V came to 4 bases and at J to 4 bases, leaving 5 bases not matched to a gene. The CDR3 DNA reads TGTGCCATCAGTGGACACGGACAGGGGGCAGAGACCCAGTACTTC. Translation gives CAISGHGQGAETQYF.

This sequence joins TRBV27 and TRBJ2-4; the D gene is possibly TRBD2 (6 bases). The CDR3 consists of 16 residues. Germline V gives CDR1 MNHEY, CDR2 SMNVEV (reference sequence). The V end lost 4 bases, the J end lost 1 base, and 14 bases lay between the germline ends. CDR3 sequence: CASSWSWGEAKNIQYF. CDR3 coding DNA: TGTGCCAGCAGTTGGTCTTGGGGGGAGGCCAAAAACATTCAGTACTTC.

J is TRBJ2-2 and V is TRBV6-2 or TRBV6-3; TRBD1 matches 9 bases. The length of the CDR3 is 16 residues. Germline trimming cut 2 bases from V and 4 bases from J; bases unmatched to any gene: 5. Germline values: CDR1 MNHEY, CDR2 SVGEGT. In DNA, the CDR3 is TGTGCCAGCAGTTACCAGCGACAGGGGGGCACCGGGGAGCTGTTTTTT. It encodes CASSYQRQGGTGELFF.

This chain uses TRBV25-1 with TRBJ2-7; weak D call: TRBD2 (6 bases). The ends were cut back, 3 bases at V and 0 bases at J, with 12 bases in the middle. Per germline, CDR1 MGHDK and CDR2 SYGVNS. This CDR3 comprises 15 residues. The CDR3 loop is CASSDPGVGSYEQYF. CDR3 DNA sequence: TGTGCCAGCAGTGACCCGGGGGTTGGCTCCTACGAGCAGTACTTC.

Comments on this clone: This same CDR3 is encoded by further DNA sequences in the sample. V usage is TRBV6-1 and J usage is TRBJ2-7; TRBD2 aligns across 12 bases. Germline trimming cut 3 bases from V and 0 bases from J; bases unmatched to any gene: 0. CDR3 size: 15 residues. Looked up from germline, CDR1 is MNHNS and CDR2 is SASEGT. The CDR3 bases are TGTGCCAGCAGTGAGGGACTAGCGGGCTCCTACGAGCAGTACTTC. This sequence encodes CASSEGLAGSYEQYF.